The 16 T cell receptor beta chains given below trace back to one sample, sequenced in a study. In TCRdb, the RT-PCR reads were re-called with MiXCR into one record per CDR3 protein. Found here are about 680,000 distinct CDR3 sequences, approximately 15% of them singletons; the top ten hold about 3.9%. The sample was memory CD4+ T cells from blood. The origin of the receptors is a female donor in good health, serving as a healthy control.

The DNA for the CDR3 is TGTGCCAGCAGGACGGGACAGGGGTACGGCTACACCTTC. Protein product: CASRTGQGYGYTF. The V call is TRBV12-3 or TRBV12-4, the J call TRBJ1-2; 10 nucleotides agree with TRBD1. J lost 8 bases, V lost 6 bases, and 6 bases had no gene match. The CDR3 contains 13 residues.

This clonotype has a handful of counts. This sequence joins TRBV4-1 and TRBJ1-2; TRBD1 is a possible D gene (5 bases). In germline, CDR1 is MGHRA, CDR2 YSYEKL. V was cut by 2 bases and J by 6 bases, with 19 bases left in between. The CDR3 contains 16 residues. CDR3 in amino acids: CASSQLRLGVKDGYTF. The CDR3 coding sequence is TGCGCCAGCAGCCAATTACGATTGGGGGTAAAGGATGGCTACACCTTC.

This clonotype was counted a few times. J is TRBJ1-1 and V is TRBV6-6, with 7 bases lining up with TRBD1. With V trimmed by 7 bases and J by 0 bases, 5 bases remained unmatched. The CDR3 has 14 residues. CDR1 MNHNY and CDR2 SVGAGI come from the germline V gene (reference sequence). The CDR3 coding sequence is TGTGCCAGCAACCAACAGGGGTTGAACACTGAAGCTTTCTTT. This gives the protein CASNQQGLNTEAFF.

This clonotype showed up many times. The chain combines TRBV20-1 with TRBJ2-7; D gene unclear. Trimming removed 3 bases from V and 3 bases from J, with 9 bases in between. Germline V gene data show CDR1 as DFQATT and CDR2 as SNEGSKA (reference sequence). The length of the CDR3 is 12 residues. The CDR3 region has the DNA TGCAGTGCTAGTCACGGTCTCTACGAGCAGTACTTC. Encoded protein: CSASHGLYEQYF.

This clonotype has only a few counts. The rearrangement joins TRBV20-1 to TRBJ1-2; TRBD1 matches at 9 bases. Trimming removed 5 bases from V and 8 bases from J; junction bases left unmatched: 15. Germline V gene sequence: CDR1 DFQATT, CDR2 SNEGSKA (reference sequence). The CDR3 has 15 residues. CDR3 in DNA: TGCAGTGCTCCCGGGACAGGGAACTCCCGCGGGGGCTACACCTTC. Its protein is CSAPGTGNSRGGYTF.

The rearrangement uses TRBV29-1 and TRBJ2-6; D gene ambiguous. V lost 5 bases to trimming and J lost 0 bases, with 8 bases between them. Germline CDR1 is SQVTM and CDR2 is ANQGSEA. The CDR3 contains 14 residues. CDR3 protein: CSVLDISGANVLTF. The DNA for the CDR3 is TGCAGCGTTCTTGACATCTCTGGGGCCAACGTCCTGACTTTC.

This clonotype was seen more than once but under ten times. This chain links TRBV7-2 with TRBJ2-5, with TRBD2 matching over 8 bases. The V gene end was trimmed by 3 bases and the J gene end by 5 bases; junction bases not matched to a gene: 2. This CDR3 has 13 amino acids. Germline-derived CDR1 and CDR2 are SGHTA and FQGNSA. CDR3 nucleotides: TGTGCCAGCAGCTTCCGGGAGGGTGAGACCCAGTACTTC. Translating it yields CASSFREGETQYF.

The CDR3 DNA reads TGCAGCGTTGAAGGCCAGGTAGTAAATGAGCAGTTCTTC. As protein: CSVEGQVVNEQFF. The chain uses TRBV29-1 and TRBJ2-1; D is undetermined. The germline CDR1 and CDR2 sequences are SQVTM and ANQGSEA. The CDR3 contains 13 residues. Trimming took off 1 base at V and 7 bases at J, with 11 bases between the two ends.

This clonotype was seen more than once but under ten times. This chain's CDR3 is CAISDGPGEKLFF. The CDR3 bases are TGTGCCATCAGTGACGGGCCTGGTGAAAAACTGTTTTTT. The chain uses TRBV10-3 and TRBJ1-4; D is ambiguous. Deletions cut 3 bases from V and 7 bases from J, with 9 bases between. Germline loops: CDR1 ENHRY, CDR2 SYGVKD. The CDR3 consists of 13 residues.

This sequence joins TRBV27 and TRBJ1-1, with D uncertain. With 4 bases removed from V and 5 bases from J, the gap between germline ends came to 11 bases. In germline, CDR1 is MNHEY, CDR2 SMNVEV (reference sequence). The CDR3 consists of 13 residues. CDR3 protein: CASSYSRTTEAFF. For the CDR3, the DNA is TGTGCCAGCAGTTACTCAAGAACAACTGAAGCTTTCTTT.

This clonotype was seen many times. The chain links TRBV29-1 to TRBJ2-1; D gene unclear. V was cut by 2 bases and J by 3 bases, with 11 bases left in between. Germline V gene lookup returns CDR1 SQVTM and CDR2 ANQGSEA. The CDR3 consists of 14 residues. The CDR3, as DNA: TGCAGCGTTGAATCCGGATACTACTACAATGAGCAGTTCTTC. Amino acids: CSVESGYYYNEQFF.

The chain couples TRBV10-3 to TRBJ2-2; TRBD1 matches at 9 bases. V dropped 6 bases and J dropped 5; count of bases not matched to a gene: 10. CDR1 and CDR2 from the germline V gene are ENHRY and SYGVKD. The CDR3 has 16 residues. The CDR3 loop reads CAIRALDRGVTGELFF. DNA for the CDR3: TGTGCCATCAGAGCCTTGGACAGGGGAGTAACCGGGGAGCTGTTTTTT.

This clonotype came up many times. The chain links TRBV28 to TRBJ2-7, with 9 bases lining up with TRBD2. V gave up 5 bases and J gave up 6 bases; unmatched junction bases: 8. The CDR3 is 14 amino acids. The germline gives CDR1 MDHEN, CDR2 SYDVKM. CDR3 bases: TGTGCCAGCAGTCCCGGGACTAGCCCTACCGAGCAGTACTTC. This gives the protein CASSPGTSPTEQYF. Supplemented by reference TRBV28 and TRBJ2-7, the full variable domain reads DVKVTQSSRYLVKRTGEKVFLECVQDMDHENMFWYRQDPGLGLRLIYFSYDVKMKEKGDIPEGYSVSREKKERFSLILESASTNQTSMYLCASSPGTSPTEQYFGPGTRLTVT.

CDR3 DNA: TGTGCCAGCATATCCGGCGGGGCAAGGAACAATGAGCAGTTCTTC. Its protein is CASISGGARNNEQFF. This chain connects TRBV28 to TRBJ2-1, with D possibly matching TRBD2 (6 bases). The CDR3 is 15 amino acids. Germline CDR1 is MDHEN and CDR2 is SYDVKM. Trimming took 7 bases from V and 5 from J, leaving 18 bases between them.

The V and J genes are TRBV5-1 and TRBJ1-3, with D possibly being TRBD1 (6 bases). CDR3 size: 16 residues. Trimming removed 0 bases from V and 2 bases from J, with 12 bases in between. Germline CDR1 SGHRS, CDR2 YFSETQ. The DNA for the CDR3 is TGCGCCAGCAGCTTGGCCGCGGCAGGGGCTGGAAACACCATATATTTT. Translated: CASSLAAAGAGNTIYF.

On this clonotype itself: Just one base apart from a much larger clone, this may be a read error. The chain combines TRBV28 with TRBJ2-7, with D uncertain. This CDR3 is built from 12 residues. The germline CDR1 and CDR2 sequences are MDHEN and SYDVKM. The CDR3 region has the DNA TGTGCCACCAGTCTAACGTTTGGCGAGCAGTACTTC. This sequence encodes CATSLTFGEQYF.